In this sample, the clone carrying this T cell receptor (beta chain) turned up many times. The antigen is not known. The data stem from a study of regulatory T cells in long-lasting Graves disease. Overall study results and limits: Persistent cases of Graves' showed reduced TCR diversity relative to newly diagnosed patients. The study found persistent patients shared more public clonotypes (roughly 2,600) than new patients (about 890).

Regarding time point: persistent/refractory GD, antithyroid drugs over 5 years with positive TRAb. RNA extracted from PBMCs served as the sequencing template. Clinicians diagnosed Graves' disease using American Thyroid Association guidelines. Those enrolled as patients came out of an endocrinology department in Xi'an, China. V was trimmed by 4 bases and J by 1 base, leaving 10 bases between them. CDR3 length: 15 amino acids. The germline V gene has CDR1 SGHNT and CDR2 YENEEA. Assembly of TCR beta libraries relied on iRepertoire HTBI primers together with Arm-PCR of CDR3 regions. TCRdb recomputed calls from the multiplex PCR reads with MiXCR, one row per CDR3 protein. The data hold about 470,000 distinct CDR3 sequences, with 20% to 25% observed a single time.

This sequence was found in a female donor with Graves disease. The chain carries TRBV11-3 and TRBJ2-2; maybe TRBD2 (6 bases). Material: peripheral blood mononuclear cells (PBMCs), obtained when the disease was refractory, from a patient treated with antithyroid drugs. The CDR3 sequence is CASSSRGLNTGELFF. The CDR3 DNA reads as TGTGCCAGCAGCTCGCGGGGCTTGAACACCGGGGAGCTGTTTTTT.